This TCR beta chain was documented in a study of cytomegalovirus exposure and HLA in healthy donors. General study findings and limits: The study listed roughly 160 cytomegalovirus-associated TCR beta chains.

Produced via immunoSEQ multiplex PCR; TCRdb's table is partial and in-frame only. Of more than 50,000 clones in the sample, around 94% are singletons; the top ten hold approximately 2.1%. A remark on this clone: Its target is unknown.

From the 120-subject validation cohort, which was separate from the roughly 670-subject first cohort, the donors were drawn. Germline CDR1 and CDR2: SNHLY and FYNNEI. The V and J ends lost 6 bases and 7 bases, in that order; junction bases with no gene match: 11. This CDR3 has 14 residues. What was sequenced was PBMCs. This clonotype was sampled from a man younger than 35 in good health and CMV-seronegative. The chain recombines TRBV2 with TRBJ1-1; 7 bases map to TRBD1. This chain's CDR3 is CASSRETGSGEAFF. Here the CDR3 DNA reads TGTGCCAGCAGCCGAGAGACAGGGAGTGGTGAAGCTTTCTTT.